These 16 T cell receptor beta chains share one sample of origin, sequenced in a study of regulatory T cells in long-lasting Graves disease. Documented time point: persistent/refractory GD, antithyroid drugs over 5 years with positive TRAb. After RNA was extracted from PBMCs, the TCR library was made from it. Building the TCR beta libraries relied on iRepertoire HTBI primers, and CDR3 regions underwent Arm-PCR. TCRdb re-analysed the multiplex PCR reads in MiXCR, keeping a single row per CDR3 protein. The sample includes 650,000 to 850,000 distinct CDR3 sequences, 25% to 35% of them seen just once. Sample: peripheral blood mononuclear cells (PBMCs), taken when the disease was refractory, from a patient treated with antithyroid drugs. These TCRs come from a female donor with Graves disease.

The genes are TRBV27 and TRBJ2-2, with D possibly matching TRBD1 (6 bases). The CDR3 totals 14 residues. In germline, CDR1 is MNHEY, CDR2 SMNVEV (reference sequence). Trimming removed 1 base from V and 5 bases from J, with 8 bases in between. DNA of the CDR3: TGTGCCAGCAGTTTATATGGACAGACCGGGGAGCTGTTTTTT. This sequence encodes CASSLYGQTGELFF.

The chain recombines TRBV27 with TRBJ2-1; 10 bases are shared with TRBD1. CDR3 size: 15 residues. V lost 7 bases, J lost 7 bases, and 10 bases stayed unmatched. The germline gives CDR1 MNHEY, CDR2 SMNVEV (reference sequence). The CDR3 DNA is TGTGCCAGCAATTTGAGACAGGGGGCGGGAAATGAGCAGTTCTTC. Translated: CASNLRQGAGNEQFF.

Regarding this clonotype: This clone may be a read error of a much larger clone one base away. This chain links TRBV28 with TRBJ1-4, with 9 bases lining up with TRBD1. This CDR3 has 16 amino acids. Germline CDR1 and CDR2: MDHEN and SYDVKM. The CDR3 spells CASSSQQGAANEELFF. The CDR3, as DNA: TGTGCCAGCAGTTCTCAACAGGGGGCGGCTAATGAAGAACTGTTTTTT. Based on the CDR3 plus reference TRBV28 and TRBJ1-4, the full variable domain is DVKVTQSSRYLVKRTGEKVFLECVQDMDHENMFWYRQDPGLGLRLIYFSYDVKMKEKGDIPEGYSVSREKKERFSLILESASTNQTSMYLCASSSQQGAANEELFFGSGTQLSVL.

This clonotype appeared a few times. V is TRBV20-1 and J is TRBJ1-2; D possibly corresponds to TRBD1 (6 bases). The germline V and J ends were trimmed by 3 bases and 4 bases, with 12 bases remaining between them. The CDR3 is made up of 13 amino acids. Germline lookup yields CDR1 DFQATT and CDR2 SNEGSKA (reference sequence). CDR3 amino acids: CSARSGGSYGYTF. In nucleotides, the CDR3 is TGCAGTGCTAGGTCTGGGGGCTCCTATGGCTACACCTTC.

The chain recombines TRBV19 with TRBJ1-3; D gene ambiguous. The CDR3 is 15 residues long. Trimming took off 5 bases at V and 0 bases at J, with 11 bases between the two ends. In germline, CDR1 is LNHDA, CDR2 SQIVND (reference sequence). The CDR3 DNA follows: TGTGCCAGTAGTGAATTTGCCCGCTCTGGAAACACCATATATTTT. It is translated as CASSEFARSGNTIYF.

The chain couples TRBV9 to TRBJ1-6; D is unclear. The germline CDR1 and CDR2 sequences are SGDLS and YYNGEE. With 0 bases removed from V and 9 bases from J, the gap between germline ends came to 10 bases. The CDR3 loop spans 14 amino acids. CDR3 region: CASSVAPSGSPLHF. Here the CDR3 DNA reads TGTGCCAGCAGCGTAGCTCCGTCAGGTTCACCCCTCCACTTT.

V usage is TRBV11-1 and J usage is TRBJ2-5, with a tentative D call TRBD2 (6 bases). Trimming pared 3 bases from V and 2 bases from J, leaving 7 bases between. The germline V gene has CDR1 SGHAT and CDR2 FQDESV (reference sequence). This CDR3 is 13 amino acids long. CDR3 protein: CASSFREQETQYF. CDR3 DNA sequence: TGTGCCAGCAGCTTCCGGGAGCAAGAGACCCAGTACTTC.

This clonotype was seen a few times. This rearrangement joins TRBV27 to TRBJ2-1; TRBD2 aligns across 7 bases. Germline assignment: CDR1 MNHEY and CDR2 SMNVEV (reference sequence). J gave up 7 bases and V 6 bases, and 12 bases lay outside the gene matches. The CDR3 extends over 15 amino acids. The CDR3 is CASSFAGGILNEQFF. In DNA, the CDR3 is TGTGCCAGCAGCTTCGCCGGGGGGATTTTGAATGAGCAGTTCTTC.

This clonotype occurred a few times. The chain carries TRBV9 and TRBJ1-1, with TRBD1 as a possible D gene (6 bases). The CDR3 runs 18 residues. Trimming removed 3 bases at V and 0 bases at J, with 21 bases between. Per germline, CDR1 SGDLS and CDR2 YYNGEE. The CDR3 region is CASSEGGQGYTMNTEAFF. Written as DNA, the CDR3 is TGTGCCAGCAGCGAGGGGGGTCAGGGGTACACCATGAACACTGAAGCTTTCTTT.

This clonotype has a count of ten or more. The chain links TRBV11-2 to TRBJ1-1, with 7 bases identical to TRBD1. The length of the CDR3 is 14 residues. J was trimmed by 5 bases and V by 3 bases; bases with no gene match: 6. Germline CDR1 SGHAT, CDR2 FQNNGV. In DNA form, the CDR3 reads TGTGCCAGCAGCTTTGAGGGGGCGCGGACTGAAGCTTTCTTT. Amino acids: CASSFEGARTEAFF.

The CDR3 region is CASSAQGGLYEQYF. CDR3 DNA sequence: TGTGCCAGCAGTGCCCAGGGGGGTTTATACGAGCAGTACTTC. The J gene is TRBJ2-7, the V gene TRBV6-1; D might be TRBD1 (7 bases). Deletions cut 4 bases from V and 4 bases from J, with 14 bases between. CDR3 length: 14 residues. Germline loops: CDR1 MNHNS, CDR2 SASEGT.

CDR3 bases: TGCAGTGCTAGACTAAGACTAGCGGAGAGCTCCTACGAGCAGTACTTC. Translated, it gives CSARLRLAESSYEQYF. The chain has TRBV20-1 and TRBJ2-7; TRBD2 matches 9 bases. This CDR3 contains 16 residues. The germline CDR1 and CDR2 sequences are DFQATT and SNEGSKA (reference sequence). The junction had 8 bases not matched to a gene; V was cut back by 2 bases and J by 0 bases.

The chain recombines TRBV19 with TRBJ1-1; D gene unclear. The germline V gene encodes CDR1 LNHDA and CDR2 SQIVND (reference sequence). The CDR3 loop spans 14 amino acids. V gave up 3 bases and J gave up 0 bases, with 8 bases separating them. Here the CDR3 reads CASSMAGLNTEAFF. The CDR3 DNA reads TGTGCCAGTAGTATGGCAGGCCTGAACACTGAAGCTTTCTTT.

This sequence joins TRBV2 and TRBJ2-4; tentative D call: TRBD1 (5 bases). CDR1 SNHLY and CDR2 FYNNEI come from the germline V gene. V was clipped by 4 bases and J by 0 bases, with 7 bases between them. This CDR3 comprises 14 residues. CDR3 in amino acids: CASSATEAKNIQYF. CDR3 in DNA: TGTGCCAGCAGTGCGACAGAAGCCAAAAACATTCAGTACTTC.

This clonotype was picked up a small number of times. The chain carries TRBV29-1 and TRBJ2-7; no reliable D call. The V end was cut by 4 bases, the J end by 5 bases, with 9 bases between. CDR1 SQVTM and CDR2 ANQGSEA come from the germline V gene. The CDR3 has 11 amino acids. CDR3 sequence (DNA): TGCAGCGTTGGGGGTTCCCACGAGCAGTACTTC. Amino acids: CSVGGSHEQYF.

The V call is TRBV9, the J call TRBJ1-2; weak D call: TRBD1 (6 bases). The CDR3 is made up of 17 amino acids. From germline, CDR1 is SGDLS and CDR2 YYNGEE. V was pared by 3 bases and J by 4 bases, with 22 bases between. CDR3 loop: CASSGGGVRTALYGYTF. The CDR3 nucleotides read TGTGCCAGCAGCGGAGGGGGAGTCAGGACAGCCCTCTATGGCTACACCTTC.